This entry lists 12 T cell receptor beta chains sequenced from one sample in a study of blood T cells in healthy people across ages. PCR was performed a second time for about 7 to 11 cycles using a sample-barcoded 5' primer and a J-beta primer mix. TCRdb re-called the 5' RACE reads through MiXCR, storing one row per CDR3 protein. The table has about 970,000 distinct CDR3 sequences, 45% to 60% seen once. Sequencing input: blood. These receptors originate from a woman in her fifties or sixties in good health.

The rearrangement uses TRBV18 and TRBJ1-2; possible D gene TRBD1, 5 bases. The CDR3 is made up of 15 amino acids. From germline, CDR1 is KGHSH and CDR2 LQKENI. V was shortened by 3 bases and J by 3 bases, with 14 bases between the two germline ends. CDR3 sequence: CASSPNRDGHYGYTF. CDR3 nucleotides: TGTGCCAGCTCACCCAACCGGGACGGTCACTATGGCTACACCTTC.

The chain combines TRBV28 with TRBJ2-5, with TRBD2 matching 13 bases. With V trimmed by 3 bases and J by 5 bases, 6 bases remained unmatched. Per germline, CDR1 MDHEN and CDR2 SYDVKM. CDR3 length equals 16 residues. The CDR3 coding sequence is TGTGCCAGCAGTTTCAGGACTAGCGGGAGTGGGGAGACCCAGTACTTC. It codes for CASSFRTSGSGETQYF.

This clonotype was seen only once. Its ends do not fully match the called genes, so a read error is possible. The V gene is TRBV27, the J gene TRBJ1-6; D remains unclear. Germline lookup yields CDR1 MNHEY and CDR2 SMNVEV (reference sequence). This CDR3 region has 12 residues. In DNA form, the CDR3 reads TGTGCCAGCGGGGAGTACAATTCATCCCTCCACTTT. It codes for CASGEYNSSLHF.

The V gene is TRBV29-1, the J gene TRBJ1-2; 8 bases are shared with TRBD1. The germline CDR1 and CDR2 sequences are SQVTM and ANQGSEA. V lost 0 bases to trimming and J lost 8 bases; unmatched junction nucleotides: 8. This CDR3 comprises 14 residues. In DNA form, the CDR3 reads TGCAGCGTTGAAGATCCGCCAGGGGGCAGGGGCTACACCTTC. Encoded protein: CSVEDPPGGRGYTF.

V is TRBV5-1 and J is TRBJ2-3; 7 positions agree with TRBD1. Germline CDR1 and CDR2: SGHRS and YFSETQ. The CDR3 loop spans 15 amino acids. The V segment lost 0 bases and the J segment 4 bases; nucleotides outside the gene matches: 5. The CDR3 sequence: CASSLEDRSADTQYF. In DNA form, the CDR3 reads TGCGCCAGCAGCTTGGAGGACAGGTCAGCAGATACGCAGTATTTT.

The DNA for the CDR3 is TGTGCCAGCAGTGGAAAGGTGACAGGGGCGCAGTATTTT. Residues: CASSGKVTGAQYF. The rearrangement joins TRBV12-3 or TRBV12-4 to TRBJ2-3, with 8 nucleotides matching TRBD1. Trimming at V came to 5 bases and at J to 10 bases, leaving 8 bases not matched to a gene. The CDR3 contains 13 residues.

The rearrangement uses TRBV10-3 and TRBJ1-5; 10 bases match TRBD1. V lost 0 bases to trimming and J lost 7 bases; unmatched junction nucleotides: 9. Per germline, CDR1 ENHRY and CDR2 SYGVKD. The CDR3 loop spans 17 amino acids. The CDR3 spells CAISESLYRDRGQPQHF. For the CDR3, the DNA is TGTGCCATCAGTGAGTCGCTTTACCGGGACAGGGGACAGCCCCAGCATTTT.

The chain couples TRBV7-9 to TRBJ2-7, with no clear D. The germline V gene has CDR1 SEHNR and CDR2 FQNEAQ (reference sequence). This CDR3 spans 15 amino acids. Between the trimmed V and J ends, which lost 3 bases and 3 bases, there was a span of 15 bases. CDR3: CASSFDPRTGYEQYF. CDR3 nucleotides: TGTGCCAGCAGCTTTGACCCCCGAACGGGCTACGAGCAGTACTTC.

The table lists this clonotype with a few counts. V and J are TRBV5-1 and TRBJ2-3; D gene ambiguous. The V gene's germline CDR1 is SGHRS and CDR2 YFSETQ. V gave up 0 bases and J gave up 1 base, with 9 bases separating them. This CDR3 is 15 amino acids long. The CDR3 DNA is TGCGCCAGCAGCTTGGAGGATATTCGCACAGATACGCAGTATTTT. This translates into CASSLEDIRTDTQYF.

This clonotype was counted between two and nine times. Being one base from a much bigger clone, this may be a read error. In nucleotides, the CDR3 is TGTGCCAGCAGTTCGGGGGGGAGCGGCGCAGATACGCAGTATTTT. This translates into CASSSGGSGADTQYF. J is TRBJ2-3 and V is TRBV6-2 or TRBV6-3, with TRBD2 matching over 8 bases. Looked up from germline, CDR1 is MNHEY and CDR2 is SVGEGT. V trimming: 4 bases; J trimming: 4 bases; junction bases outside the gene matches: 7. CDR3 size: 15 residues.

Turning to this clonotype: A junction boundary mismatches the germline segment, possibly from a read error. J is TRBJ2-3 and V is TRBV4-2, with 11 nucleotides matching TRBD2. The CDR3 has 17 amino acids. Germline CDR1 LGHNA, CDR2 YNFKEQ. For the CDR3, the DNA is TGTGCCGGCAGCCAACAGAGGACTAGCGGGAGCACAGATACGCAGTATTTT. Protein sequence: CAGSQQRTSGSTDTQYF.

The V gene is TRBV20-1, the J gene TRBJ2-5, with a tentative D call TRBD2 (5 bases). The end of the DNA is better explained by TRBJ2-4, so the J call may be wrong. Germline values: CDR1 DFQATT, CDR2 SNEGSKA (reference sequence). The CDR3 is 12 amino acids. The CDR3 reads CSASEGPNIQYF. The CDR3 DNA follows: TGCAGTGCTAGTGAGGGCCCAAACATTCAGTACTTC.